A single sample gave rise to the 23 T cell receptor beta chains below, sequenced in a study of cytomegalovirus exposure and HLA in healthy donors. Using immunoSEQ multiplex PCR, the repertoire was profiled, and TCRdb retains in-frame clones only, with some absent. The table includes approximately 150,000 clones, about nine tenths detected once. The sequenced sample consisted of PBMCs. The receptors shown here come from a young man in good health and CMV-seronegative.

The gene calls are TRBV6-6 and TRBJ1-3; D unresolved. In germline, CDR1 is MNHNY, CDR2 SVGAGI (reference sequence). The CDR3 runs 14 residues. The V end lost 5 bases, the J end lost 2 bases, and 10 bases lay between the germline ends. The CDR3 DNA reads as TGTGCCAGCAGTCCGGGTGTCGCTGGAAACACCATATATTTT. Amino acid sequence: CASSPGVAGNTIYF.

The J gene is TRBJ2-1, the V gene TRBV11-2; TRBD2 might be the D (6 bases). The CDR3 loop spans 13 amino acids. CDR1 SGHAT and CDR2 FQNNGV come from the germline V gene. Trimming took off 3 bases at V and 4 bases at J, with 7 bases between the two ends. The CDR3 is CASSLEGYNEQFF. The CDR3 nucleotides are TGTGCCAGCAGCTTGGAGGGGTACAATGAGCAGTTCTTC.

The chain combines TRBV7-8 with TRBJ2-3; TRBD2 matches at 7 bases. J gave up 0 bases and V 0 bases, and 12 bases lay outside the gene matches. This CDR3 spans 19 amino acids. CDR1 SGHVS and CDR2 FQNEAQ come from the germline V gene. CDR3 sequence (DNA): TGTGCCAGCAGCTTAGCATTCGCTAGCGGTTACTCTAGCACAGATACGCAGTATTTT. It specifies CASSLAFASGYSSTDTQYF.

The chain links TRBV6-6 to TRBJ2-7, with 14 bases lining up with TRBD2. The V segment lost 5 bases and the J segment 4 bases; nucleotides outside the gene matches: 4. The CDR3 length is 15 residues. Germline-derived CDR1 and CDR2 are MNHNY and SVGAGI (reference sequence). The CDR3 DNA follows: TGTGCCAGCAGTCCCGGGACTAGCGGGGGATACGAGCAGTACTTC. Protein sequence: CASSPGTSGGYEQYF.

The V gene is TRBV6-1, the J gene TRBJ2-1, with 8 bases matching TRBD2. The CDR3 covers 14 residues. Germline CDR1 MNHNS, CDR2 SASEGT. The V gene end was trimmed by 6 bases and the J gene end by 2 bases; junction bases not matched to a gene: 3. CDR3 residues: CASSRGGTYNEQFF. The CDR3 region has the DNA TGTGCCAGCAGCCGGGGGGGGACCTACAATGAGCAGTTCTTC.

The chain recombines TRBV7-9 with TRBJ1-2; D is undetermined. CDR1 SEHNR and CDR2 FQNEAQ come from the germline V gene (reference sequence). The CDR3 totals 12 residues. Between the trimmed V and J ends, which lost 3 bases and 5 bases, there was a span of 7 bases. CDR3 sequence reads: CASSFNGYGYTF. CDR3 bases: TGTGCCAGCAGCTTCAACGGGTATGGCTACACCTTC.

The CDR3 region is CASSLVRLAGERTNNEQFF. Written as DNA, the CDR3 is TGTGCCAGCAGCTTAGTGCGACTAGCGGGAGAGAGAACCAACAATGAGCAGTTCTTC. The chain couples TRBV7-9 to TRBJ2-1, with TRBD2 matching 12 bases. CDR1 SEHNR and CDR2 FQNEAQ come from the germline V gene (reference sequence). The CDR3 loop spans 19 amino acids. The junction had 12 bases not matched to a gene; V was cut back by 1 base and J by 5 bases.

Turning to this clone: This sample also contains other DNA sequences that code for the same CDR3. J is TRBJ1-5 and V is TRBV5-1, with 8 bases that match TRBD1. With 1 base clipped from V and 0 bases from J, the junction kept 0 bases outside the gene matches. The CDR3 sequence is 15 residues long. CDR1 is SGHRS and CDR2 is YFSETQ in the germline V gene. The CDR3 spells CASSLTGGSNQPQHF. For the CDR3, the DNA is TGCGCCAGCAGCTTGACAGGGGGTAGCAATCAGCCCCAGCATTTT.

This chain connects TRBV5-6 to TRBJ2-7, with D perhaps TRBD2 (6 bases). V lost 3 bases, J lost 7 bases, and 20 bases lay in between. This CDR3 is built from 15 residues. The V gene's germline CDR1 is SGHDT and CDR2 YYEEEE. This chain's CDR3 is CASSWGDRLAGEQYV. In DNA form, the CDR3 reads TGTGCCAGCAGCTGGGGGGACCGACTCGCGGGGGAGCAGTACGTC.

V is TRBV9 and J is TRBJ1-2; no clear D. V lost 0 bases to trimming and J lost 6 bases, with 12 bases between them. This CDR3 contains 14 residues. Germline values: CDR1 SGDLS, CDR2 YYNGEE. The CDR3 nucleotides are TGTGCCAGCAGCGTAGTACCGGGGATTGATGGCTACACCTTC. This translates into CASSVVPGIDGYTF.

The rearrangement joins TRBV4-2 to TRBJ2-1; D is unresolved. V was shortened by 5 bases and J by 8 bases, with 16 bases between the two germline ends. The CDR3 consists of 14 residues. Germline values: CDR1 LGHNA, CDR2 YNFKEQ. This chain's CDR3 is CASSAPSMGDEQFF. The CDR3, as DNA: TGTGCCAGCAGCGCCCCATCGATGGGCGATGAGCAGTTCTTC.

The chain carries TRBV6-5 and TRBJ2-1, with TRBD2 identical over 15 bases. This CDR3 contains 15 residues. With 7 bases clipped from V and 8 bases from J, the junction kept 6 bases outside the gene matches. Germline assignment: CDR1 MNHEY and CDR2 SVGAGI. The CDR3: CASTVGLAGGDEQFF. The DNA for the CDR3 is TGTGCCAGCACCGTGGGACTAGCGGGGGGAGATGAGCAGTTCTTC.

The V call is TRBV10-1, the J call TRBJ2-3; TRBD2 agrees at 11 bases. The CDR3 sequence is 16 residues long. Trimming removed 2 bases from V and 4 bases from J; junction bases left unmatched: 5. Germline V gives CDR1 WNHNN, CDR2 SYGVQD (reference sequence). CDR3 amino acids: CASSETSGRASDTQYF. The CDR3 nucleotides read TGCGCCAGCAGTGAGACTAGCGGGAGAGCGTCAGATACGCAGTATTTT.

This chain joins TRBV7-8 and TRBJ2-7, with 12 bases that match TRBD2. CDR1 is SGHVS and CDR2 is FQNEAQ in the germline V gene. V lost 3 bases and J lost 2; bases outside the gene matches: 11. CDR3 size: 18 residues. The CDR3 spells CASSFGTSGPSTTYEQYV. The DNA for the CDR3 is TGTGCCAGCAGCTTCGGGACTAGCGGGCCCTCGACCACCTACGAGCAGTACGTC.

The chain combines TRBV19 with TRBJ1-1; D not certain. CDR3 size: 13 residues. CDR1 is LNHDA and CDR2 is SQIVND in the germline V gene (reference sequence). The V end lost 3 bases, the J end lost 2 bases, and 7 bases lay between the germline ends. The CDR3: CASSMEGNTEAFF. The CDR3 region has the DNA TGTGCCAGTAGTATGGAGGGTAACACTGAAGCTTTCTTT.

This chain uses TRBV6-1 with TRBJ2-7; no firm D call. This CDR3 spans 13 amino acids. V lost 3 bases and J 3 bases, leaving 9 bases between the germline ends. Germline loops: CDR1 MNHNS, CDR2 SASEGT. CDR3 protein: CASSDFRSYEQYF. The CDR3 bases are TGTGCCAGCAGTGATTTTAGGAGCTACGAGCAGTACTTC.

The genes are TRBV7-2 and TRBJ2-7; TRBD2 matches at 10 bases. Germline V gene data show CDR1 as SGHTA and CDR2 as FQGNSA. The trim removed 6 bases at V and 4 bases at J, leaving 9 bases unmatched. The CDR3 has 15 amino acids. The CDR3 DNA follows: TGTGCCAGCAGTAAGGTAGCGGGAGGACGGTACGAGCAGTACGTC. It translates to CASSKVAGGRYEQYV.

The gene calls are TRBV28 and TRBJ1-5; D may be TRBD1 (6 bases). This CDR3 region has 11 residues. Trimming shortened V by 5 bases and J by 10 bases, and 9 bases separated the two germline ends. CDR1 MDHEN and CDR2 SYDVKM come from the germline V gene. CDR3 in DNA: TGTGCCAGCAGTACAGGGAACCCCCAGCATTTT. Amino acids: CASSTGNPQHF.

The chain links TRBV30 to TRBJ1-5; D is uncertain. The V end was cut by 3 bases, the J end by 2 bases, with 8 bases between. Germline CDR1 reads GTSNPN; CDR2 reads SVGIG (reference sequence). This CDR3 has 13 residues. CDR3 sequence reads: CAWSPPGNQPQHF. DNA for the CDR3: TGTGCCTGGAGCCCCCCTGGCAATCAGCCCCAGCATTTT.

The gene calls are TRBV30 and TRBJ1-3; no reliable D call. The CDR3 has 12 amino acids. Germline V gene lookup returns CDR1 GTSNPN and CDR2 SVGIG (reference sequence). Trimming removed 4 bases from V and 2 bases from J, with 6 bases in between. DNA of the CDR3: TGTGCCTGGACGTATGCTGGAAACACCATATATTTT. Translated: CAWTYAGNTIYF.

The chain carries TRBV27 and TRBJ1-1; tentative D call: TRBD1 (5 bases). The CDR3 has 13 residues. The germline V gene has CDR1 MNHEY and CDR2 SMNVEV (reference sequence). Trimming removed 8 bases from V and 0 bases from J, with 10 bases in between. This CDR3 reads CASRGQVNTEAFF. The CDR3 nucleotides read TGTGCCAGCCGAGGACAAGTGAACACTGAAGCTTTCTTT.

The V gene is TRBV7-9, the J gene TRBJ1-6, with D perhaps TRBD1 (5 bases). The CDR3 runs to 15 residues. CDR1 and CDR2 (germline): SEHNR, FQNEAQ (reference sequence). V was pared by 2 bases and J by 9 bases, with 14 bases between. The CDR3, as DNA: TGTGCCAGCAGCTTATCCGGGGGGAATAGTTCACCCCTCCACTTT. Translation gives CASSLSGGNSSPLHF.

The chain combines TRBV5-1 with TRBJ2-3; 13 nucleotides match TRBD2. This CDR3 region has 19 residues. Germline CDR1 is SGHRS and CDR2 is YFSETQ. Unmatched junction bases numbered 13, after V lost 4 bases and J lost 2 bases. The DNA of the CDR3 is TGCGCCAGCAGCCTTGGTACTAGCGGGGGGGCCGGGTTCACAGATACGCAGTATTTT. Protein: CASSLGTSGGAGFTDTQYF. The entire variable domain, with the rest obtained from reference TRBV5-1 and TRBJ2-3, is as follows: KAGVTQTPRYLIKTRGQQVTLSCSPISGHRSVSWYQQTPGQGLQFLFEYFSETQRNKGNFPGRFSGRQFSNSRSEMNVSTLELGDSALYLCASSLGTSGGAGFTDTQYFGPGTRLTVL.